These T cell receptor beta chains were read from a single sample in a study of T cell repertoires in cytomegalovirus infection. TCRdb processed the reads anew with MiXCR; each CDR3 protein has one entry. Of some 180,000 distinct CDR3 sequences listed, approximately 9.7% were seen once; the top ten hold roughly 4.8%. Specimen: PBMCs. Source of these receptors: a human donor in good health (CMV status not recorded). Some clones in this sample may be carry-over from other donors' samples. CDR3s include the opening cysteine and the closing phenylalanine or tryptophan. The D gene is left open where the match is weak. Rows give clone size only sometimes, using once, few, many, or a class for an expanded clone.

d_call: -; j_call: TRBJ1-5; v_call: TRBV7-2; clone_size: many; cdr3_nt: TGTGCCAGCTCCCCCGGGGATCATCAGCCCCAGCATTTT; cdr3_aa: CASSPGDHQPQHF
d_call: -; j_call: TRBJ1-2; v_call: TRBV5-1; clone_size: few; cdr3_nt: TGCGCCAGCAGCTTGGGTCAGGAGGCCTTTTATGGCTACACCTTC; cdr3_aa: CASSLGQEAFYGYTF
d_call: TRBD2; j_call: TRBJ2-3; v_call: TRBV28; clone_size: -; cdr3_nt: TGTGCCAGCAGCTCTGTCTTATCGGGGGGTACGAGCACAGATACGCAGTATTTT; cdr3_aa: CASSSVLSGGTSTDTQYF
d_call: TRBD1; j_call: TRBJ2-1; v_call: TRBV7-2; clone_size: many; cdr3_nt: TGTGCCAGCAGCTTAGACAGGGGGTCTTACAATGAGCAGTTCTTC; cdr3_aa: CASSLDRGSYNEQFF
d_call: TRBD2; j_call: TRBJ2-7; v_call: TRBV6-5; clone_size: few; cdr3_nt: TGTGCCAGCAGTTACACCGGGACTAGCTACGAGCAGTACTTC; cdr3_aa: CASSYTGTSYEQYF
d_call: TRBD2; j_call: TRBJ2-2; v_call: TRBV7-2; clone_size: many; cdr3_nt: TGTGCCAGCAGCTTTAGCGGGAGGTCGCGCGCCGGGGAGCTGTTTTTT; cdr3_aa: CASSFSGRSRAGELFF
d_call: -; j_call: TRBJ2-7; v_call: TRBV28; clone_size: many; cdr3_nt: TGTGCCAGCACTATGACAGAAAGACTTGGCGAGCAGTACTTC; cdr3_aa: CASTMTERLGEQYF
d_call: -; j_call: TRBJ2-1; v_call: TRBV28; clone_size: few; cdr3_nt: TGTGCCAGCAGTTTTCTCATGCGGGTCCATGAGCAGTTCTTC; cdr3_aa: CASSFLMRVHEQFF
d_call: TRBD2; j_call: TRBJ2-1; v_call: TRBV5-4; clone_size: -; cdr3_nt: TGTGCCAGCCGATCCGCTTCGGGGGGTTACAATGAGCAGTTCTTC; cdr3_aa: CASRSASGGYNEQFF
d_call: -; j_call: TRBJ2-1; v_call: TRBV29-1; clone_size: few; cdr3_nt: TGCAGCGGAAGGGGGGGCTCCTACAATGAGCAGTTCTTC; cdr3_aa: CSGRGGSYNEQFF
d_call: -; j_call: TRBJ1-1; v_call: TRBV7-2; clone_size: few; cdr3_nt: TGTGCCAGCAGCAACCGGGATGCAGGACGAACTGAAGCTTTCTTT; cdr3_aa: CASSNRDAGRTEAFF
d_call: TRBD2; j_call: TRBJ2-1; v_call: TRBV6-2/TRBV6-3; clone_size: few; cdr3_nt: TGTGCCAGCAGTTACTATGGGACTAGCGGGAGGTCCTACAATGAGCAGTTCTTC; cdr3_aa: CASSYYGTSGRSYNEQFF
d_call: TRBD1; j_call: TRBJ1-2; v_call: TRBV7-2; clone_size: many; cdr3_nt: TGTGCCAGCAGCCTTAGACCGAAAGGGACAGGGGAGGGTGGCTACACCTTC; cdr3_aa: CASSLRPKGTGEGGYTF
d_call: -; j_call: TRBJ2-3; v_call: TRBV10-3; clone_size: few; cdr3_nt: TGTGCCAGCCATACGCAGTATTTT; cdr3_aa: CASHTQYF
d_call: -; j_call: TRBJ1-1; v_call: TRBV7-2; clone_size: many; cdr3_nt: TGTGCCAGCAGACCTGGGGGCAGTCTTATGAACACTGAAGCTTTCTTT; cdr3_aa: CASRPGGSLMNTEAFF
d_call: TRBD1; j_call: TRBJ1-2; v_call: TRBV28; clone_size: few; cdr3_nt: TGTGCCAGCAGTTTTCGCAGGGGGCAGGGCTATGGCTACACCTTC; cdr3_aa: CASSFRRGQGYGYTF
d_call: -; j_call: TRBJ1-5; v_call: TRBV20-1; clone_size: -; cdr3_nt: TGCAGTGCAGGCTTCCGGGACCCCAATCAGCCCCAGCATTTT; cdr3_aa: CSAGFRDPNQPQHF